These 22 T cell receptor beta chains share one sample of origin, sequenced in a study of blood T cell repertoires in COVID-19. Measured with immunoSEQ multiplex PCR; TCRdb has only the in-frame clones, and not every one. The sample lists 150,000 to 180,000 clones, around 85% occurring once. Material for sequencing was peripheral blood. Every receptor here comes from a woman aged 70-85 years with acute or convalescent COVID-19.

The V call is TRBV19, the J call TRBJ1-1; perhaps TRBD1 as D (6 bases). Between the trimmed V and J ends, which lost 5 bases and 0 bases, there was a span of 10 bases. The length of the CDR3 is 14 residues. From germline, CDR1 is LNHDA and CDR2 SQIVND (reference sequence). In DNA, the CDR3 is TGTGCCAGTAGTGCTCAGGGGCTGAACACTGAAGCTTTCTTT. Amino acid sequence: CASSAQGLNTEAFF.

The chain uses TRBV7-8 and TRBJ2-2, with D maybe TRBD2 (6 bases). V was pared by 2 bases and J by 4 bases, with 14 bases between. This CDR3 has 16 amino acids. Germline CDR1 reads SGHVS; CDR2 reads FQNEAQ. For the CDR3, the DNA is TGTGCCAGCAGCTTAAGGTTTCGGGGGTCCACCGGGGAGCTGTTTTTT. Amino acid sequence: CASSLRFRGSTGELFF.

V usage is TRBV5-1 and J usage is TRBJ1-2; 9 bases line up with TRBD1. Trimming at V came to 1 base and at J to 5 bases, leaving 6 bases not matched to a gene. The germline CDR1 and CDR2 sequences are SGHRS and YFSETQ. The CDR3 contains 15 residues. CDR3 sequence reads: CASSLKTGGEYGYTF. CDR3 bases: TGCGCCAGCAGCTTGAAGACAGGGGGGGAGTATGGCTACACCTTC.

In DNA, the CDR3 is TGTGCCAGTAGTATGGGACAGACTCTGTTCAATGAGCAGTTCTTC. Translation: CASSMGQTLFNEQFF. The gene calls are TRBV19 and TRBJ2-1, with 7 positions matching TRBD1. This CDR3 has 15 amino acids. After removal of 3 bases from V and 6 bases from J, the junction contained 8 bases not matched to a gene. Germline CDR1 reads LNHDA; CDR2 reads SQIVND (reference sequence). The entire variable domain, with the rest obtained from reference TRBV19 and TRBJ2-1, is as follows: DGGITQSPKYLFRKEGQNVTLSCEQNLNHDAMYWYRQDPGQGLRLIYYSQIVNDFQKGDIAEGYSVSREKKESFPLTVTSAQKNPTAFYLCASSMGQTLFNEQFFGPGTRLTVL.

J is TRBJ2-7 and V is TRBV28, with D perhaps TRBD1 (5 bases). CDR1 is MDHEN and CDR2 is SYDVKM in the germline V gene. V lost 4 bases and J 2 bases, leaving 12 bases between the germline ends. The CDR3 length is 14 residues. Written as DNA, the CDR3 is TGTGCCAGCAGTTCCAAGGGGCCCCCCTACGAGCAGTACGTC. Its protein is CASSSKGPPYEQYV.

The rearrangement links TRBV28 to TRBJ1-2, with D unclear. V shed 6 bases and J shed 4 bases, with 9 bases lying between them. CDR3 size: 12 residues. In germline, CDR1 is MDHEN, CDR2 SYDVKM. As DNA, the CDR3 is TGTGCCAGCAGAAAGTACTCCTATGGCTACACCTTC. This codes for CASRKYSYGYTF.

CDR3 residues: CASSPWGDEQYV. For the CDR3, the DNA is TGCGCCAGCAGCCCGTGGGGGGACGAGCAGTACGTC. The chain combines TRBV5-1 with TRBJ2-7; TRBD2 might be the D (6 bases). CDR3 length equals 12 residues. Germline values: CDR1 SGHRS, CDR2 YFSETQ. V shed 4 bases and J shed 5 bases, with 10 bases lying between them.

The V gene is TRBV28, the J gene TRBJ2-7; D is unresolved. This CDR3 is built from 15 residues. CDR1 and CDR2 from the germline V gene are MDHEN and SYDVKM. Between the trimmed V and J ends, which lost 5 bases and 0 bases, there was a span of 14 bases. The CDR3 is CASSTKSAYSYEQYV. CDR3 nucleotide sequence: TGTGCCAGCAGTACTAAGAGCGCCTACTCCTACGAGCAGTACGTC.

The chain carries TRBV7-9 and TRBJ2-7; D not resolved. CDR1 and CDR2 from the germline V gene are SEHNR and FQNEAQ (reference sequence). CDR3 length: 13 residues. Trimming pared 8 bases from V and 2 bases from J, leaving 13 bases between. The DNA of the CDR3 is TGTGCCAGCTCTGAGAGGTCCCCCTACGAGCAGTACGTC. This translates into CASSERSPYEQYV.

CDR3 sequence reads: CASSPGQGGGNTIYF. The CDR3, as DNA: TGTGCCAGCAGCCCCGGACAGGGAGGGGGAAACACCATATATTTT. The chain is built from TRBV27 and TRBJ1-3, with 8 bases identical to TRBD1. V trimming: 6 bases; J trimming: 4 bases; junction bases outside the gene matches: 8. Germline loops: CDR1 MNHEY, CDR2 SMNVEV (reference sequence). This CDR3 is built from 15 residues.

This clone was counted once. The V and J genes are TRBV19 and TRBJ2-3; 10 nucleotides agree with TRBD2. This CDR3 contains 15 residues. Germline CDR1 and CDR2: LNHDA and SQIVND (reference sequence). Unmatched junction bases numbered 4, after V lost 6 bases and J lost 1 base. CDR3 protein: CASSRGLAGTDTQYF. CDR3 in DNA: TGTGCCAGTAGCCGAGGACTAGCGGGCACAGATACGCAGTATTTT.

The sample holds one count of this clone. At one end the junction does not follow the germline gene, possibly because of a read error. The chain's CDR3 is CASSLGDRGLQGLF. CDR3 DNA sequence: TGTGCCAGCAGCTTAGGAGACAGGGGGCTTCAGGGCCTCTTC. V gene TRBV7-8 combines with J gene TRBJ1-2, with 10 bases lining up with TRBD1. The CDR3 sequence is 14 residues long. Looked up from germline, CDR1 is SGHVS and CDR2 is FQNEAQ.

The genes are TRBV7-9 and TRBJ1-6; unclear D gene. The germline CDR1 and CDR2 sequences are SEHNR and FQNEAQ (reference sequence). This CDR3 has 12 amino acids. The CDR3 protein is CAGSSYNSPLHF. In DNA, the CDR3 is TGTGCAGGGAGCTCCTATAATTCACCCCTCCACTTT.

V usage is TRBV9 and J usage is TRBJ1-2; D possibly corresponds to TRBD1 (6 bases). The CDR3 consists of 13 residues. V was trimmed by 4 bases and J by 2 bases, leaving 9 bases between them. Germline CDR1 SGDLS, CDR2 YYNGEE. The CDR3 DNA is TGTGCCAGCAGCCCGAGGGGGAACTATGGCTACACCTTC. Its translation: CASSPRGNYGYTF.

The V call is TRBV7-9, the J call TRBJ1-5; no definite D call. The CDR3 contains 14 residues. In germline, CDR1 is SEHNR, CDR2 FQNEAQ (reference sequence). V was shortened by 2 bases and J by 2 bases, with 7 bases between the two germline ends. DNA of the CDR3: TGTGCCAGCAGCTTAACCAGTGGCAATCAGCCCCAGCATTTT. As protein: CASSLTSGNQPQHF.

The gene calls are TRBV18 and TRBJ2-5, with D perhaps matching TRBD1 (6 bases). CDR1 is KGHSH, CDR2 LQKENI, per germline. Trimming took off 6 bases at V and 4 bases at J, with 15 bases between the two ends. CDR3 length: 14 residues. The DNA of the CDR3 is TGTGCCAGCTCTCTTAGGACAGAGATAGAGACCCAGTACTTC. Protein: CASSLRTEIETQYF.

Only one count was recorded for this clone. The chain carries TRBV30 and TRBJ1-3; D not certain. V lost 2 bases and J 0 bases, leaving 11 bases between the germline ends. The CDR3 covers 15 residues. CDR1 GTSNPN and CDR2 SVGIG come from the germline V gene (reference sequence). The CDR3 DNA is TGTGCCTGGAGTCCCGCGGCCAGCTCTGGAAACACCATATATTTT. It is translated as CAWSPAASSGNTIYF. The full variable domain, completed using reference TRBV30 and TRBJ1-3, is SQTIHQWPATLVQPVGSPLSLECTVEGTSNPNLYWYRQAAGRGLQLLFYSVGIGQISSEVPQNLSASRPQDRQFILSSKKLLLSDSGFYLCAWSPAASSGNTIYFGEGSWLTVV.

The chain has TRBV4-3 and TRBJ1-4, with D possibly matching TRBD1 (5 bases). V was trimmed by 0 bases and J by 3 bases, leaving 11 bases between them. Germline CDR1 is LGHNA and CDR2 is YSLEER. The CDR3 runs 16 residues. The CDR3 DNA reads as TGCGCCAGCAGCCAAGAGCAGGGCAGATCTAATGAAAAACTGTTTTTT. This gives the protein CASSQEQGRSNEKLFF.

The chain uses TRBV5-6 and TRBJ2-7; no clear D gene. The CDR3 covers 14 residues. Germline CDR1 reads SGHDT; CDR2 reads YYEEEE. V was shortened by 3 bases and J by 4 bases, with 14 bases between the two germline ends. The CDR3, as DNA: TGTGCCAGCAGCTACTCCGAGGTAGCATACGAGCAGTACTTC. Translated: CASSYSEVAYEQYF.

The V call is TRBV29-1, the J call TRBJ1-1; 7 bases map to TRBD1. Losses at the gene ends were 3 bases for V and 1 base for J; bases not matched to a gene: 8. Germline CDR1 reads SQVTM; CDR2 reads ANQGSEA. This CDR3 contains 15 residues. CDR3 loop: CSVEEGATWNTEAFF. The CDR3 DNA follows: TGCAGCGTTGAGGAGGGGGCGACCTGGAACACTGAAGCTTTCTTT.

The chain has TRBV10-2 and TRBJ1-2; the D gene is possibly TRBD1 (6 bases). This CDR3 spans 13 amino acids. V gave up 6 bases and J gave up 6 bases, with 14 bases separating them. The germline gives CDR1 WSHSY, CDR2 SAAADI. The CDR3 loop is CASSPEGVDGYTF. The CDR3 bases are TGCGCCAGCAGCCCTGAGGGGGTCGATGGCTACACCTTC.

The chain links TRBV12-5 to TRBJ2-5; 7 nucleotides line up with TRBD1. The CDR3 has 12 residues. The junction had 0 bases not matched to a gene; V was cut back by 4 bases and J by 4 bases. The germline V gene encodes CDR1 LGHNT and CDR2 FRNRAP. CDR3 sequence reads: CASGSGGETQYF. CDR3 nucleotides: TGTGCTAGTGGTTCAGGGGGAGAGACCCAGTACTTC.